This T cell receptor (beta chain) derives from a study of T cell responses to AZD1222 COVID-19 vaccine (dated by TCRdb to about 2021). With regard to the full study: TCR sequencing was performed for about 250 trial participants, of whom around 200 were given two doses of AZD1222 and roughly 25 were given two doses of MenACWY control vaccine. Trial participants were enrolled by age into subgroups of 18-55, 56-69 and 70-plus years, and around 150, 28 and 57 TCR-sequenced participants, respectively, were included in these subgroups.

The paper as a whole reports these results and caveats: The 56-69-year group was small, and its depth increase did not reach significance, likely because of low power. Spike-specific TCR breadth and depth rose significantly after two AZD1222 doses compared with day 0 and with MenACWY recipients. The whole spike protein was spanned by vaccine-associated CD4 TCRs, and dominant responses were seen in regions 160-218 and 743-854. Conclusions about previously exposed vaccinees are limited because only five to seven AZD1222 recipients were SARS-CoV-2 seropositive at baseline. Reportedly, almost half of the unique spike-specific TCRs recognized epitopes lying outside the regions that are mutated in the B.1.351 and B.1.1.7 variants. Participants were mostly white British, with more females than males. The authors suggested clonal diversity may have been underestimated. No day 14 peak-response samples were available, so repertoires were characterized only after the peak T cell response.

The time point label of this sample denotes: about 28 days (+/-7) after the second vaccine dose. AZD1222 recipients whose second dose came at about 4 weeks and those whose second dose came at about 12 weeks were combined into one group, since spike-specific TCR depth and breadth did not differ between the two schedules. The vaccinee samples were drawn from two UK trials, COV001 and COV002, one of which was a single-blind randomized controlled phase 2/3 trial testing AZD1222 (ChAdOx1 nCoV-19) in healthy adults. For TCRbeta chain sequencing, PBMC samples from trial participants were taken at day 0 and at day 28 after the second dose. The CDR3 regions of human TCRbeta chains were analyzed by immunosequencing. From the authors' description of their analysis: TCRs in the repertoires were compared against a reference library of SARS-CoV-2-specific TCRs that had been generated with the MIRA antigen-specificity platform. Breadth was defined as the fraction of unique TCRs that were SARS-CoV-2-associated, and depth was defined as the fraction of total T cells that were SARS-CoV-2-associated. Using the MIRA data, each spike-specific TCR was assigned both to the spike region to which the TCR was reactive and to a CD4 or CD8 class. Log10-transformed breadth and depth values were compared by one-way ANOVA with Sidak's multiple comparisons tests. The immuneACCESS repertoire file appears here via TCRdb, limited to in-frame rearrangements. These files lack a portion of the clones; in checked studies, under half of the deficit traces to unresolved V genes, and the cause of the others is not known. V and J calls and clone size are as listed in that table; D and trimming were resolved from the DNA. The sample table contains around 150,000 clones; only one count was recorded for 80% to 95% of them. The top ten clones comprise 3% to 4.5% of the sample.

This clone was seen a single time. Its antigen specificity is not known. No qualities accompany the bases; no much larger clone lies one base away. From the germline V gene (reference sequence), CDR1 is LNHDA and CDR2 is SQIVND. Reading from cysteine to phenylalanine, the CDR3 counts 13 amino acids. CDR3 DNA only is kept here, 39 bases in frame from base 1. Deletion took 6 bases off V and 4 bases off J, with a span of 9 bases between the germline ends. The chain uses TRBV19 and TRBJ2-2, with the D segment identity uncertain. The sequencing here drew on peripheral blood, taken 28 days after the second AZD1222 dose. The receptor's source is an adult who received the AZD1222 COVID-19 vaccine. The CDR3 sequence is CASSLLPTGELFF. The DNA is as follows: TGTGCCAGTAGCCTCCTCCCCACCGGGGAGCTGTTTTTT.